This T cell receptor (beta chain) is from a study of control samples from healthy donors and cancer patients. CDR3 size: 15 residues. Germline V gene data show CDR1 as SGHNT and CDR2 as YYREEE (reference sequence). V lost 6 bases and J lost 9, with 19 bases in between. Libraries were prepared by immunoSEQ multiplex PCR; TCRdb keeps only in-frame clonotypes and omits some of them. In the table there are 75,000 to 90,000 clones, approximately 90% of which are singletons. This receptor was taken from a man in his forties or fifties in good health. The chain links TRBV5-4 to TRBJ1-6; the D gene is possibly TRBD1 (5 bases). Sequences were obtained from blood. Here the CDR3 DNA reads TGTGCCAGCACCAACTCGGGCAGGGTTAGTTCACCCCTCCACTTT. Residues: CASTNSGRVSSPLHF.